The present T cell receptor beta chain was sequenced within a study of cytomegalovirus exposure and HLA in healthy donors. In the PCR, 60 Vbeta and 13 Jbeta primers were used. Repertoires were generated with immunoSEQ multiplex PCR, while TCRdb's copy carries only in-frame clones and drops some. The data hold roughly 180,000 clones, with about 79% observed a single time. Trimming took 8 bases from V and 8 from J; bases not matched to a gene: 17. CDR1 and CDR2 from the germline V gene are MNHNY and SVGAGI (reference sequence). The CDR3 is 15 amino acids. The clonotype was recovered from a man younger than 35 in good health and CMV-seronegative. Sequences were obtained from PBMCs. The chain combines TRBV6-6 with TRBJ1-1; TRBD1 matches at 7 bases. The CDR3 reads CASRDSGGPTVEAFF. DNA of the CDR3: TGTGCCAGCCGAGATTCAGGGGGACCAACGGTGGAAGCTTTCTTT.